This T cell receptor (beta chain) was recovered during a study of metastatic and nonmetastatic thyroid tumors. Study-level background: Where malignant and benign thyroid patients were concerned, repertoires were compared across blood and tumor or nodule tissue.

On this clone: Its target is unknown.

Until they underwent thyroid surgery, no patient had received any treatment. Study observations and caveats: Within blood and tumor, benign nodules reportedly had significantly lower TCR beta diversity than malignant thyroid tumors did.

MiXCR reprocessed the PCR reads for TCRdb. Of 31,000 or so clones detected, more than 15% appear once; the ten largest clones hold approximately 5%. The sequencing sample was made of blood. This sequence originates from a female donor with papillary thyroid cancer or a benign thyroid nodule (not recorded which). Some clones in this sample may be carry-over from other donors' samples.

The CDR3 DNA reads TGTGCCAGCAGCGAAACAGGGACTTCTGGAAACACCATATATTTT. It codes for CASSETGTSGNTIYF. The chain links TRBV11-3 to TRBJ1-3; D perhaps matches TRBD1 (6 bases). The CDR3 has 15 amino acids. Trimming stripped 5 bases from V and 1 base from J, with 12 bases between. Germline-derived CDR1 and CDR2 are SGHNT and YENEEA. Looking up the rest from reference TRBV11-3 and TRBJ1-3 gives the full variable domain: EAGVVQSPRYKIIEKKQPVAFWCNPISGHNTLYWYLQNLGQGPELLIRYENEEAVDDSQLPKDRFSAERLKGVDSTLKIQPAELGDSAVYLCASSETGTSGNTIYFGEGSWLTVV.